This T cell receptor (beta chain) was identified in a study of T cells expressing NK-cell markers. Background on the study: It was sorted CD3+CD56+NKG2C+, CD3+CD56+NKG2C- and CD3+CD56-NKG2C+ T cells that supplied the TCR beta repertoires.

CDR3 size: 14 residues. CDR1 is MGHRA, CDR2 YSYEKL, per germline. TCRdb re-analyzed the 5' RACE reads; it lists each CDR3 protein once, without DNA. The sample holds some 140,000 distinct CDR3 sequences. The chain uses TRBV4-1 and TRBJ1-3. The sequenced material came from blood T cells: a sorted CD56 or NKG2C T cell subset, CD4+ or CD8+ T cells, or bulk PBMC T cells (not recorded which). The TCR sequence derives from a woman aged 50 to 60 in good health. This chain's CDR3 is CASSQLYDGNTIYF.